This TCR beta chain was recorded in a study of T-cell memory formation after mild COVID-19 (dated by TCRdb to 2020 to 2022). Regarding the study in general: Most TCR sequence clusters were specific to one of the two donors. In a couple of donors, T-cell clones that expanded and contracted after mild COVID-19 were tracked by sequencing TCRalpha and TCRbeta repertoires over time. The cohort comprised two young, previously healthy adult volunteers, one female and one male. What the authors observed across the whole study: The second-wave clones that peaked on day 37 were not confirmed to be SARS-CoV-2 specific. Balanced CD4/CD8 phenotypes were observed for clones contracting from day 15 to 85, whereas a bias towards CD4+ was observed for a second wave of clones expanding from day 15 to 37. The study included only a couple of mild cases, and larger cohorts that include severe cases with pre-infection samples were judged to be necessary. Some responding clones were found in pre-infection memory, which suggests that pre-existing cross-reactive memory T cells took part in the SARS-CoV-2 response. Contracting CD4+ clones appeared mostly in the CM and EM memory subsets, whereas CD8+ clones were enriched in EMRA.

This clonotype was detected a few times. Its antigen is unknown. No qualities accompany the bases; no much larger clone lies one base away. The CDR3 measures 18 amino acids from cysteine to phenylalanine. The read is trimmed to its CDR3 DNA, 54 bases read in frame from base 1. Trimming removed 6 bases from V and 3 bases from J, leaving 25 bases between the germline ends. The germline V gene sets CDR1 to SGHVS and CDR2 to FNYEAQ. Sequencing was carried out with an Illumina NovaSeq 6000. Using 5'RACE with constant-segment primers, TCRalpha and TCRbeta cDNA libraries were constructed, with sample barcodes and unique molecular identifiers added in the process. RNA was extracted from every sample with Trizol reagent. Amplification of the libraries took two PCR steps, and the second step added a second sample barcode plus Illumina TruSeq adapters. Libraries were sequenced on an Illumina NovaSeq with 2 x 150 bp paired-end reads. Under the source paper's analysis protocol: Demultiplexing of reads and collapsing into UMI-guided consensus sequences were performed with migec v1.2.7. With mixcr v2.1.11, UMI consensuses were aligned to TRA and TRB V and J templates and assembled into clonotypes. A clonotype was counted as expanded or contracted only if both edgeR and NoisET called the change significant, with noise models trained on biological replicates. edgeR calls used a false discovery rate-adjusted p below 0.01 and a log2 fold-change threshold of 1. As an exploratory analysis of dynamics, max-normalized trajectories of the 1000 most abundant clonotypes were examined with PCA combined with hierarchical clustering. Separately sequenced CD4+ and CD8+ repertoires were used to assign a CD4 or CD8 phenotype to each responding clone. TCRdb reprocessing: public reads trimmed at Q25 with fastp, clones called with MiXCR, in-frame beta chains kept. Under each unique CDR3 protein, matching rows form one entry showing the most common genes and DNA. Clone size and V and J calls follow TCRdb, not the original study. Present in this sample are 450,000 to 650,000 distinct CDR3 sequences, more than 15% of which were seen just once. Clones ranked in the top ten supply about 11% of the sample.

Ficoll-Paque density gradient centrifugation was the method used to isolate PBMCs. The chain joins TRBV7-6 to TRBJ2-3; perhaps TRBD2 is the D gene, with 6 bases matching. This TCR was recovered from an adult woman who had mild COVID-19 (a few samples of this study predate the infection). The sample titles of this study are shuffled in the database, so cell type and time point are left out; the donor was told from shared clones. Sequencing was done on a sample of PBMCs or a T cell subset sorted from them (not recorded which). The bases are TGTGCCAGCAGTCCCACCGCGGCCCGGCGGGGTGAAACAGATACGCAGTATTTT. This encodes CASSPTAARRGETDTQYF.